This TCR beta chain was retrieved from a study of shared clonotypes between healthy human individuals. Researchers partitioned CD4+ cells into CD45RA+ naive and CD45RA-negative memory subsets. The protocol was immunoSEQ multiplex PCR, while the TCRdb copy is restricted to in-frame clones and leaves out a portion. This sample has about 1 million clones; more than 60% occur once, and the top ten carry about 1.5%. This CDR3 comprises 14 residues. The V end lost 4 bases, the J end lost 5 bases, and 15 bases lay between the germline ends. Germline CDR1 SGHKS, CDR2 YYEKEE (reference sequence). The TCR originated in a man aged 18 to 29 in good health. What was sequenced was memory CD4+ T cells sorted from blood. Subset given: CD45RA-negative fraction. This chain links TRBV5-5 with TRBJ1-1, with unresolved D. The CDR3 loop reads CASSTLAGGTEAFF. The CDR3 DNA reads TGTGCCAGCAGCACCCTCGCTGGTGGGACTGAAGCTTTCTTT. Filled out from reference TRBV5-5 and TRBJ1-1, the complete variable domain reads DAGVTQSPTHLIKTRGQQVTLRCSPISGHKSVSWYQQVLGQGPQFIFQYYEKEERGRGNFPDRFSARQFPNYSSELNVNALLLGDSALYLCASSTLAGGTEAFFGQGTRLTVV.